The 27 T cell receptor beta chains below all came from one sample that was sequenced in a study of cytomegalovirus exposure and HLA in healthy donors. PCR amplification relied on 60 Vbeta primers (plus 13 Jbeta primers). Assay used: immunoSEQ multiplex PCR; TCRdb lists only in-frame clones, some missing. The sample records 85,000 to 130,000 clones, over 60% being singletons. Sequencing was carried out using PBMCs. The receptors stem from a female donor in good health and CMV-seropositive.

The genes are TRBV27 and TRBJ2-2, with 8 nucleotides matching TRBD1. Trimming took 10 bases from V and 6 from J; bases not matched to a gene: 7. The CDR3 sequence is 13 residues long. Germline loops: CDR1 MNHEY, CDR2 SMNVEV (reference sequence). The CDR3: CAIGQGISGELFF. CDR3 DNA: TGTGCCATCGGACAGGGTATCTCCGGGGAGCTGTTTTTT.

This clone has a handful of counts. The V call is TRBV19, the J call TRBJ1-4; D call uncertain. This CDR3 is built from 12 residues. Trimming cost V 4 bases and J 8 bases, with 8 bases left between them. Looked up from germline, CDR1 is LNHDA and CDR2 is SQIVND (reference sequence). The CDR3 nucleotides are TGTGCCAGTAGTAGAATCAGGGAAAAACTGTTTTTT. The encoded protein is CASSRIREKLFF.

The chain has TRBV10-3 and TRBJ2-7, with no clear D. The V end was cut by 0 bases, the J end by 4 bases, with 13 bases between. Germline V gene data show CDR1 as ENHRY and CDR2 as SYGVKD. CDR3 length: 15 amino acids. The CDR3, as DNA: TGTGCCATCAGTGAGTCCCCTGAACTAAATTACGAGCAGTACTTC. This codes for CAISESPELNYEQYF.

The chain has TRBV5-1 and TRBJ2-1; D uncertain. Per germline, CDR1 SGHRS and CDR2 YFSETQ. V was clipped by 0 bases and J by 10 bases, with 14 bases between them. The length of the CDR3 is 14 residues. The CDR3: CASSLVDPQREQFF. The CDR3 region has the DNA TGCGCCAGCAGCTTGGTAGACCCTCAGAGGGAGCAGTTCTTC.

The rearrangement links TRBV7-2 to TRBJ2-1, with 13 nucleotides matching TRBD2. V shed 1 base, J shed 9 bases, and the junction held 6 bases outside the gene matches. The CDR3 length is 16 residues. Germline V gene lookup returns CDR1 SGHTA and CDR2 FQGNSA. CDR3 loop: CASSLEVGLAGLEQFF. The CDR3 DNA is TGTGCCAGCAGCTTAGAGGTGGGACTAGCGGGGCTTGAGCAGTTCTTC.

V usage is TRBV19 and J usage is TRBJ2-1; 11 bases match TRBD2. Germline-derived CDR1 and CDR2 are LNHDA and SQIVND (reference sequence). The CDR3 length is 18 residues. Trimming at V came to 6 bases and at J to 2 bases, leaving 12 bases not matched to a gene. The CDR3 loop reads CASRLRGSSGGAYNEQFF. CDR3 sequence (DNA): TGTGCCAGTAGACTCCGGGGGAGTAGCGGGGGGGCCTACAATGAGCAGTTCTTC.

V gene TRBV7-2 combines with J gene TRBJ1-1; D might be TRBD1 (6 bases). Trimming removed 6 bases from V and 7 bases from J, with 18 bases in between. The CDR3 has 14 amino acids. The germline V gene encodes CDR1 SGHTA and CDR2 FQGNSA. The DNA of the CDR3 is TGTGCCAGCAGGCCACAGGGAATGATCGGTGAAGCTTTCTTT. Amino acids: CASRPQGMIGEAFF.

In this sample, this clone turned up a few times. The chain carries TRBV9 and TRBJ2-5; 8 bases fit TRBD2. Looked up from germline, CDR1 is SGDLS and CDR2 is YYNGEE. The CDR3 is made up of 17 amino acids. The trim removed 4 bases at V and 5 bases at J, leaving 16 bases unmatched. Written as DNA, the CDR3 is TGTGCCAGCAGCCCCCGGTGGGGCGGGGGGCCGGGGGAGACCCAGTACTTC. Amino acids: CASSPRWGGGPGETQYF.

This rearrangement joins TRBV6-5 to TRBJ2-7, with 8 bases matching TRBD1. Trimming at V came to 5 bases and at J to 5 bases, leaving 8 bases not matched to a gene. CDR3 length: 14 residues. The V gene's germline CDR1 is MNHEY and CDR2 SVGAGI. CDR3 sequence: CASSHDRGTHEQYF. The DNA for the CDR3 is TGTGCCAGCAGTCATGACAGGGGAACCCACGAGCAGTACTTC.

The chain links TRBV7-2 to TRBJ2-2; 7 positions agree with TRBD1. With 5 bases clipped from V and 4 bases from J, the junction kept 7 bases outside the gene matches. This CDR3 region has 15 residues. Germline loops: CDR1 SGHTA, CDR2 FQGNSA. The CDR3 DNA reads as TGTGCCAGCAGCGGGGACAGAGCAGGCACCGGGGAGCTGTTTTTT. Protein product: CASSGDRAGTGELFF.

CDR3 amino acids: CASSLADTDTQYF. Written as DNA, the CDR3 is TGTGCCAGCAGTCTAGCGGACACAGATACGCAGTATTTT. This rearrangement joins TRBV6-5 to TRBJ2-3, with TRBD2 matching 7 bases. Losses at the gene ends were 5 bases for V and 2 bases for J; bases not matched to a gene: 1. The CDR3 spans 13 residues. Germline loops: CDR1 MNHEY, CDR2 SVGAGI.

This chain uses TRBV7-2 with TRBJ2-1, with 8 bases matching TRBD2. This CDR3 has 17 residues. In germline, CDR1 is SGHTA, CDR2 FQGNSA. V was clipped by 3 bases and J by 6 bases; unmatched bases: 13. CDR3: CASSFAARGGSRNEQFF. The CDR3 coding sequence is TGTGCCAGCAGCTTTGCGGCCCGGGGGGGCTCTCGCAATGAGCAGTTCTTC. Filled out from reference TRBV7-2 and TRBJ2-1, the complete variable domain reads GAGVSQSPSNKVTEKGKDVELRCDPISGHTALYWYRQSLGQGLEFLIYFQGNSAPDKSGLPSDRFSAERTGGSVSTLTIQRTQQEDSAVYLCASSFAARGGSRNEQFFGPGTRLTVL.

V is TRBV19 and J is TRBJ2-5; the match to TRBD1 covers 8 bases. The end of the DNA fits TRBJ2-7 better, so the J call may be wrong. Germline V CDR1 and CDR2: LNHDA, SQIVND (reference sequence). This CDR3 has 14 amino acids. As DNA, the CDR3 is TGTGCCAGTAGTACACGGACAGGGCCCTACGAGCAGTACTTC. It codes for CASSTRTGPYEQYF.

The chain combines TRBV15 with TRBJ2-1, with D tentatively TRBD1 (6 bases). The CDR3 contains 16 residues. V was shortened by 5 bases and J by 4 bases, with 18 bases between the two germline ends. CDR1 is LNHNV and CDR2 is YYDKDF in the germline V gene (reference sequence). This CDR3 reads CATSPPWLGQYNEQFF. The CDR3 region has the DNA TGTGCCACCAGCCCGCCCTGGCTAGGACAGTACAATGAGCAGTTCTTC.

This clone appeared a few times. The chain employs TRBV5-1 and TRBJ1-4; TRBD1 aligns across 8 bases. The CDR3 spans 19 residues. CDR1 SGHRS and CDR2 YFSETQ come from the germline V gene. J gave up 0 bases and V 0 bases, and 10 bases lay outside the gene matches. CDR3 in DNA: TGCGCCAGCAGCTTGGCCCATGGACAGGGCTCCGCAACTAATGAAAAACTGTTTTTT. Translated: CASSLAHGQGSATNEKLFF.

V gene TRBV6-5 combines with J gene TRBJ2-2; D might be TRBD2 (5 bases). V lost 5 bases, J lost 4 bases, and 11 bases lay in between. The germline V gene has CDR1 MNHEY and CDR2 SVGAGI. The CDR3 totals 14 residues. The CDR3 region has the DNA TGTGCCAGCAGTGAGTCGAGGGTCACCGGGGAGCTGTTTTTT. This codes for CASSESRVTGELFF.

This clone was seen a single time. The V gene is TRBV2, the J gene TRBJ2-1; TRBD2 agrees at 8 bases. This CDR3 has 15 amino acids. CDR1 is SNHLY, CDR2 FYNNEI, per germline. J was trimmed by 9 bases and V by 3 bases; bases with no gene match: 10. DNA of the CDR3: TGTGCCAGCAGTGATCGGGGCGGGGGGCAGGGTGAGCAGTTCTTC. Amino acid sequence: CASSDRGGGQGEQFF. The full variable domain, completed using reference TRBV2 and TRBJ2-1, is EPEVTQTPSHQVTQMGQEVILRCVPISNHLYFYWYRQILGQKVEFLVSFYNNEISEKSEIFDDQFSVERPDGSNFTLKIRSTKLEDSAMYFCASSDRGGGQGEQFFGPGTRLTVL.

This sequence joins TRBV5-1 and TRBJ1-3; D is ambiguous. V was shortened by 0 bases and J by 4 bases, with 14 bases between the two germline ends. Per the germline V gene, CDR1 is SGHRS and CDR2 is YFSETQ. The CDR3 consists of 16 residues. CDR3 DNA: TGCGCCAGCAGCTTGGCTGGGCTGACATTCGGAAACACCATATATTTT. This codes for CASSLAGLTFGNTIYF. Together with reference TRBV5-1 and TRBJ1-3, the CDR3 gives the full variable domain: KAGVTQTPRYLIKTRGQQVTLSCSPISGHRSVSWYQQTPGQGLQFLFEYFSETQRNKGNFPGRFSGRQFSNSRSEMNVSTLELGDSALYLCASSLAGLTFGNTIYFGEGSWLTVV.

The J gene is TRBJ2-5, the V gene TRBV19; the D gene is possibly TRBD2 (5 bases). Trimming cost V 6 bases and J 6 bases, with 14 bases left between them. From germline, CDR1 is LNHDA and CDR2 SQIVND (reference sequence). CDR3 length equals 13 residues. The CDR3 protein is CASSPGFPQTQYF. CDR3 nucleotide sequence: TGTGCCAGTAGCCCGGGGTTCCCCCAGACCCAGTACTTC. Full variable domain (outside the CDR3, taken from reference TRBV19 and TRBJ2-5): DGGITQSPKYLFRKEGQNVTLSCEQNLNHDAMYWYRQDPGQGLRLIYYSQIVNDFQKGDIAEGYSVSREKKESFPLTVTSAQKNPTAFYLCASSPGFPQTQYFGPGTRLLVL.

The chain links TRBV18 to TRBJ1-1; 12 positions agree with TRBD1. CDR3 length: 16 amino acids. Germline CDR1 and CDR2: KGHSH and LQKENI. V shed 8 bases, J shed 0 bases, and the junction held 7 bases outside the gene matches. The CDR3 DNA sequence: TGTGCCAGCGCGGGACAGGGGGCAGGGATGAACACTGAAGCTTTCTTT. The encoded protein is CASAGQGAGMNTEAFF.

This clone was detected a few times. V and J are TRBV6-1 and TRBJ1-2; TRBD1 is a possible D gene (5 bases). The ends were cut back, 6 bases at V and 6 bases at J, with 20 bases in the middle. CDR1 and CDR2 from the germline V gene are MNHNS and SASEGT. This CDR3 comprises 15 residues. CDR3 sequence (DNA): TGTGCCAGCAGGGAGGGGACTGCCTCTCGGGATGGCTACACCTTC. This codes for CASREGTASRDGYTF.

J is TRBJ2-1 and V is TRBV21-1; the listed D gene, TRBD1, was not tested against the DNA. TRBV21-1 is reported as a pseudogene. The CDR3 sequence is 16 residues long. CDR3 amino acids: CASSADRLCSYNEQFF. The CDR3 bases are TGTGCCAGCAGCGCGGACAGGCTCTGCTCCTACAATGAGCAGTTCTTC.

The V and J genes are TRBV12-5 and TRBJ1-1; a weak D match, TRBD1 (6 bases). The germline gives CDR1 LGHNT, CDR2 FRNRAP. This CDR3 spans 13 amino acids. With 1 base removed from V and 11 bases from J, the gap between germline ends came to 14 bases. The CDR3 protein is CASGLGTGYEAFF. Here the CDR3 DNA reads TGTGCTAGTGGTTTGGGCACAGGGTATGAGGCTTTCTTT. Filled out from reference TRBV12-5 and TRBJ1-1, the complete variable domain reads DARVTQTPRHKVTEMGQEVTMRCQPILGHNTVFWYRQTMMQGLELLAYFRNRAPLDDSGMPKDRFSAEMPDATLATLKIQPSEPRDSAVYFCASGLGTGYEAFFGQGTRLTVV.

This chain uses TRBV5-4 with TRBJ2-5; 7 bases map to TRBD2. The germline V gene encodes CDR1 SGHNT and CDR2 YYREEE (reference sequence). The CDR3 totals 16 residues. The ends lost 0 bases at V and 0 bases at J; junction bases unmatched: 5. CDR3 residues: CASSLEAGTYQETQYF. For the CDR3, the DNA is TGTGCCAGCAGCTTGGAAGCGGGGACGTACCAAGAGACCCAGTACTTC.

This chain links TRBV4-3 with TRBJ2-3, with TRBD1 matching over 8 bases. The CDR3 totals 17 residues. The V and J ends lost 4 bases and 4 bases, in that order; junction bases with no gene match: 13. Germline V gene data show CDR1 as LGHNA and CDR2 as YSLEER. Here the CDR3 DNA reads TGCGCCAGCAGCCTAAGGGCGGGACAGGTTACCGCAGATACGCAGTATTTT. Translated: CASSLRAGQVTADTQYF.

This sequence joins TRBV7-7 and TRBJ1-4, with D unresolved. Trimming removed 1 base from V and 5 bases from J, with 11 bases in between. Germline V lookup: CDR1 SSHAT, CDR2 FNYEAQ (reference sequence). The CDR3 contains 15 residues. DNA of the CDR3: TGTGCCAGCAGCTTAGGGGCCAGGCTAAATGAAAAACTGTTTTTT. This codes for CASSLGARLNEKLFF.

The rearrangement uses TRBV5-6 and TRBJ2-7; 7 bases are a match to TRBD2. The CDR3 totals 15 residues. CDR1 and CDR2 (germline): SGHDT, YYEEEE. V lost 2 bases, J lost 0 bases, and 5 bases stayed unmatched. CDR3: CASSFRRGSSYEQYF. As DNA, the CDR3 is TGTGCCAGCAGCTTTAGGCGGGGGAGCTCCTACGAGCAGTACTTC.